These 30 T cell receptor beta chains were sequenced from one sample in a study of shared clonotypes between healthy human individuals. The assay was immunoSEQ multiplex PCR, and TCRdb's table has in-frame clones only and misses some. The profile covers over 400,000 clones, with about 85% appearing a single time and roughly an eighth taken by the ten largest. The source material was PBMCs. These receptors all come from a woman aged 40 to 55 in good health. Some clones in this sample may be carry-over from other donors' samples.

V gene TRBV7-8 combines with J gene TRBJ2-7, with TRBD1 identical over 12 bases. The ends lost 6 bases at V and 2 bases at J; junction bases unmatched: 2. CDR3 length: 14 residues. In germline, CDR1 is SGHVS, CDR2 FQNEAQ. The chain's CDR3 is CASRRDRGPYEQYF. The CDR3, as DNA: TGTGCCAGCAGACGGGACAGGGGGCCCTACGAGCAGTACTTC.

The J gene is TRBJ2-5, the V gene TRBV25-1; D is unclear. The V end lost 1 base, the J end lost 6 bases, and 9 bases lay between the germline ends. CDR1 and CDR2 (germline): MGHDK, SYGVNS. The CDR3 is 13 amino acids. The CDR3 reads CASSEWAVKTQYF. In DNA, the CDR3 is TGTGCCAGCAGTGAATGGGCAGTTAAGACCCAGTACTTC.

V and J are TRBV15 and TRBJ2-2; TRBD1 is a possible D gene (6 bases). The germline V gene encodes CDR1 LNHNV and CDR2 YYDKDF (reference sequence). This CDR3 comprises 14 residues. V lost 4 bases and J lost 7, with 13 bases in between. CDR3 nucleotides: TGTGCCACCAGCAACACAGGGAGTCACGGGGAGCTGTTTTTT. It translates to CATSNTGSHGELFF. Full variable domain (rest looked up from reference TRBV15 and TRBJ2-2): DAMVIQNPRYQVTQFGKPVTLSCSQTLNHNVMYWYQQKSSQAPKLLFHYYDKDFNNEADTPDNFQSRRPNTSFCFLDIRSPGLGDTAMYLCATSNTGSHGELFFGEGSRLTVL.

The chain has TRBV7-3 and TRBJ2-3; 8 bases fit TRBD2. The germline V gene has CDR1 SGHTA and CDR2 FQGTGA. CDR3 length equals 14 residues. V shed 7 bases and J 1 base; nucleotides not matched to a gene: 4. This CDR3 is CASKSGSGTDTQYF. The CDR3 DNA reads TGTGCCAGCAAGAGCGGGAGTGGCACAGATACGCAGTATTTT.

Remarks on this clone: This likely reflects a read error, since a far larger clone is one base away. The chain links TRBV10-3 to TRBJ2-5; D tentatively reads TRBD1 or TRBD2 (7 bases each). Between the trimmed V and J ends, which lost 7 bases and 5 bases, there was a span of 14 bases. Germline CDR1 ENHRY, CDR2 SYGVKD. This CDR3 region has 13 residues. This chain's CDR3 is CAIMAGGDETQYF. Here the CDR3 DNA reads TGTGCCATCATGGCAGGGGGGGACGAGACCCAGTACTTC.

Regarding this clone: A read error is the likely source, as a far larger clone sits one nucleotide away. Other DNA variants within this sample encode the same CDR3. V and J are TRBV2 and TRBJ2-7; the D call may be TRBD1 or TRBD2 (5 bases each). Germline V gene data show CDR1 as SNHLY and CDR2 as FYNNEI. This CDR3 is 12 amino acids long. The CDR3 nucleotides read TGTGCCAGCAGTCCAGGGAGTTACGAGCAGTACTTT. Its protein is CASSPGSYEQYF.

In the case of this clone: A read error is the likely source, as a far larger clone sits one nucleotide away. The V call is TRBV30, the J call TRBJ2-7; weak D call: TRBD2 (6 bases). The germline gives CDR1 GTSNPN, CDR2 SVGIG (reference sequence). V was shortened by 7 bases and J by 2 bases, with 21 bases between the two germline ends. CDR3 size: 15 residues. CDR3 nucleotides: TGTGCCTTAGCCTTGGACCAGATAGCGGCCTACGAGCAGTACTTC. Translation: CALALDQIAAYEQYF.

The genes are TRBV4-1 and TRBJ2-1; 8 bases align to TRBD2. V shed 0 bases and J 12 bases; nucleotides not matched to a gene: 10. The CDR3 runs to 15 residues. Germline V gene data show CDR1 as MGHRA and CDR2 as YSYEKL. CDR3 protein: CASSQDVREGRGQFF. The DNA for the CDR3 is TGCGCCAGCAGCCAAGACGTACGGGAGGGTCGGGGGCAGTTCTTC.

The chain is built from TRBV10-3 and TRBJ1-2; D gene unclear. Germline V gives CDR1 ENHRY, CDR2 SYGVKD. Trimming shortened V by 5 bases and J by 6 bases, and 10 bases separated the two germline ends. CDR3 size: 12 residues. CDR3 in amino acids: CAISPNPDGYTF. The CDR3 coding sequence is TGTGCCATCAGTCCCAACCCGGATGGCTACACCTTC.

This chain joins TRBV27 and TRBJ1-1; D is ambiguous. The CDR3 loop spans 13 amino acids. In germline, CDR1 is MNHEY, CDR2 SMNVEV (reference sequence). Trimming removed 6 bases from V and 0 bases from J, with 8 bases in between. Written as DNA, the CDR3 is TGTGCCAGCAGAGCTACCGTGAACACTGAAGCTTTCTTT. It translates to CASRATVNTEAFF.

V usage is TRBV11-2 and J usage is TRBJ2-1, with 8 bases fitting TRBD2. V lost 3 bases to trimming and J lost 7 bases; unmatched junction nucleotides: 8. The CDR3 is 15 amino acids. The germline gives CDR1 SGHAT, CDR2 FQNNGV. The CDR3 spells CASSFRGSGENEQFF. CDR3 bases: TGTGCCAGCAGCTTTCGGGGTAGCGGGGAGAATGAGCAGTTCTTC.

The chain couples TRBV9 to TRBJ2-7, with 8 positions matching TRBD2. Germline trimming cut 0 bases from V and 1 base from J; bases unmatched to any gene: 6. Germline CDR1 and CDR2: SGDLS and YYNGEE. The CDR3 is made up of 16 amino acids. CDR3 loop: CASSVEASGHSYEQYF. The CDR3 region has the DNA TGTGCCAGCAGCGTAGAGGCTAGCGGGCATTCCTACGAGCAGTACTTC.

The chain uses TRBV27 and TRBJ1-2; D remains unclear. V dropped 6 bases and J dropped 4 bases, with 6 bases sitting between them. The CDR3 is made up of 11 amino acids. Germline assignment: CDR1 MNHEY and CDR2 SMNVEV (reference sequence). The CDR3 region is CASRGIYGYTF. CDR3 in DNA: TGTGCCAGCAGGGGGATCTATGGCTACACCTTC.

This clone has more than one count but fewer than ten. The chain carries TRBV6-4 and TRBJ2-2; 11 nucleotides align to TRBD2. CDR3 size: 18 residues. The V segment lost 0 bases and the J segment 3 bases; nucleotides outside the gene matches: 6. In germline, CDR1 is MRHNA, CDR2 SNTAGT. As DNA, the CDR3 is TGTGCCAGCAGTGACTCAGGGCTAGCGGGAGGTCACACCGGGGAGCTGTTTTTT. This sequence encodes CASSDSGLAGGHTGELFF.

This rearrangement joins TRBV6-1 to TRBJ2-7, with a possible D match to TRBD2 (7 bases). The CDR3 length is 14 residues. V lost 3 bases and J 3 bases, leaving 12 bases between the germline ends. Germline-derived CDR1 and CDR2 are MNHNS and SASEGT. The CDR3 spells CASSERGRVYEQYF. CDR3 coding DNA: TGTGCCAGCAGTGAGAGGGGGAGGGTCTACGAGCAGTACTTC.

The J gene is TRBJ2-1, the V gene TRBV7-6; possibly TRBD2 for D (6 bases). This CDR3 has 16 residues. Germline V lookup: CDR1 SGHVS, CDR2 FNYEAQ. V lost 5 bases, J lost 4 bases, and 18 bases lay in between. CDR3: CASSLRGSSAYNEQFF. CDR3 coding DNA: TGTGCCAGCAGCCTTAGGGGCTCTAGCGCGTACAATGAGCAGTTCTTC.

As regards this clone: A far larger clone differs by one base, so this is likely a read error. The J gene is TRBJ2-7, the V gene TRBV7-9, with D tentatively TRBD2 (7 bases). Germline V gene lookup returns CDR1 SEHNR and CDR2 FQNEAQ (reference sequence). Trimming cost V 8 bases and J 2 bases, with 16 bases left between them. The CDR3 extends over 14 amino acids. CDR3 loop: CASGRDIPPYEQYF. As DNA, the CDR3 is TGTGCCAGCGGGAGGGACATACCGCCCTACGAGCAGTACTTC.

This clone has only one observation. The CDR3 region has the DNA TGTGCCAGCATGCGGGAGGAACGAACTGGAAACACCATATATTTT. It yields the protein CASMREERTGNTIYF. The chain combines TRBV6-1 with TRBJ1-3; no clear D gene. The germline CDR1 and CDR2 sequences are MNHNS and SASEGT. The V gene lost 7 bases and the J gene lost 2 bases, with 15 bases spanning the gap. The CDR3 runs 15 residues.

J is TRBJ2-6 and V is TRBV29-1, with TRBD1 matching over 9 bases. Per the germline V gene, CDR1 is SQVTM and CDR2 is ANQGSEA. V lost 8 bases and J lost 1; bases outside the gene matches: 9. This CDR3 spans 16 amino acids. The chain's CDR3 is CSPSSGTGSGANVLTF. In nucleotides, the CDR3 is TGCAGCCCTTCATCCGGGACAGGGTCTGGGGCCAACGTCCTGACTTTC.

This clone occurred many times. The CDR3 protein is CSVGNGPNQPQHF. For the CDR3, the DNA is TGCAGCGTTGGGAATGGGCCCAATCAGCCCCAGCATTTT. This chain joins TRBV29-1 and TRBJ1-5, with D unclear. Germline V CDR1 and CDR2: SQVTM, ANQGSEA. This CDR3 is built from 13 residues. With 4 bases removed from V and 3 bases from J, the gap between germline ends came to 10 bases.

Turning to this clone: A read error is the likely source, as a far larger clone sits one nucleotide away. Within the sample, other DNA sequences also encode this same CDR3. The chain uses TRBV5-4 and TRBJ2-3; D is tentatively TRBD1 or TRBD2 (5 bases each). Germline-derived CDR1 and CDR2 are SGHNT and YYREEE (reference sequence). This CDR3 region has 14 residues. CDR3 DNA: TGTGCCAGCAGCGCTCGCTTCGGGGCTGATACACAGTATTTT. Amino acid sequence: CASSARFGADTQYF.

The V and J genes are TRBV27 and TRBJ2-1; the D gene could be TRBD1 or TRBD2 (6 bases each). The CDR3 length is 16 residues. Trimming left V 3 bases short and J 6 bases short, with 18 bases between. Germline CDR1 reads MNHEY; CDR2 reads SMNVEV (reference sequence). The CDR3 coding sequence is TGTGCCAGCAGTTTCGGGGGCATAGCCCGGGGCAATGAGCAGTTCTTC. Protein product: CASSFGGIARGNEQFF.

This clone appeared a few times. It may be a read error: a sequence one base away is much more abundant. The same CDR3 can be traced to other DNA sequences in this sample. The V and J genes are TRBV9 and TRBJ2-7; 8 nucleotides line up with TRBD2. CDR1 and CDR2 from the germline V gene are SGDLS and YYNGEE. The V and J ends lost 4 bases and 7 bases, in that order; junction bases with no gene match: 10. There are 14 residues in the CDR3. CDR3 nucleotide sequence: TGTGCCAGCAGCCGCTCGGGGGGGACGGCTGAGCAGTACTTC. Translation gives CASSRSGGTAEQYF.

This clone appeared a single time. The chain joins TRBV5-6 to TRBJ2-7; D unresolved. The CDR3 runs to 12 residues. CDR1 SGHDT and CDR2 YYEEEE come from the germline V gene. Trimming pared 0 bases from V and 4 bases from J, leaving 5 bases between. The CDR3 bases are TGTGCCAGCAGCTTGGGGGTTTACGAGCAGTACTTC. This sequence encodes CASSLGVYEQYF. The variable domain in full, completed from reference TRBV5-6 and TRBJ2-7, reads DAGVTQSPTHLIKTRGQQVTLRCSPKSGHDTVSWYQQALGQGPQFIFQYYEEEERQRGNFPDRFSGHQFPNYSSELNVNALLLGDSALYLCASSLGVYEQYFGPGTRLTVT.

The chain uses TRBV28 and TRBJ2-3; TRBD2 might be the D (5 bases). V shed 10 bases and J shed 2 bases, with 16 bases lying between them. The CDR3 sequence is 14 residues long. Germline CDR1 MDHEN, CDR2 SYDVKM. The CDR3 DNA follows: TGTGCCATCGCGAGTTCGGGGTCCACAGATACGCAGTATTTT. Residues: CAIASSGSTDTQYF.

There are many counts of this clone. The chain couples TRBV20-1 to TRBJ2-1; no clear D gene. The length of the CDR3 is 11 residues. Germline V lookup: CDR1 DFQATT, CDR2 SNEGSKA (reference sequence). Trimming removed 5 bases at V and 8 bases at J, with 10 bases between. The CDR3 sequence is CSAPDNDEQFF. In DNA, the CDR3 is TGCAGTGCTCCCGACAACGATGAGCAGTTCTTC.

As regards this clone: This is likely an artifact of a read error, given a far larger clone one base away. The chain uses TRBV18 and TRBJ2-2; D might be TRBD1 or TRBD2, each matching 5 bases. This CDR3 contains 16 residues. CDR1 and CDR2 from the germline V gene are KGHSH and LQKENI. The germline V and J ends were trimmed by 1 base and 1 base, with 10 bases remaining between them. The CDR3 nucleotides are TGTGCCAGCTCACCACTTATGGGACGGAACACCGGGGAGCTGTTTTTT. This encodes CASSPLMGRNTGELFF.

The genes are TRBV27 and TRBJ1-2; TRBD1 aligns across 7 bases. The CDR3 sequence is 16 residues long. Germline loops: CDR1 MNHEY, CDR2 SMNVEV (reference sequence). V shed 0 bases and J 6 bases; nucleotides not matched to a gene: 10. The DNA of the CDR3 is TGTGCCAGCAGTTTATCTGGGCAGGGGGAAGGAAATGGCTACACCTTC. This translates into CASSLSGQGEGNGYTF.

The table lists this clone with a count of one. The V call is TRBV5-8, the J call TRBJ1-5; D perhaps matches TRBD1 (5 bases). V was clipped by 1 base and J by 2 bases, with 7 bases between them. CDR1 SGHTS and CDR2 YDEGEE come from the germline V gene. The length of the CDR3 is 14 residues. The chain's CDR3 is CASSLLGGNQPQHF. The CDR3, as DNA: TGTGCCAGCAGCTTGCTAGGGGGCAATCAGCCCCAGCATTTT.

The genes are TRBV28 and TRBJ2-3; 8 positions agree with TRBD2. The CDR3 totals 16 residues. Germline V lookup: CDR1 MDHEN, CDR2 SYDVKM. Germline trimming cut 2 bases from V and 6 bases from J; bases unmatched to any gene: 10. The CDR3 coding sequence is TGTGCCAGCAGTTTAAGTAGCGGGACGCACAGCGATACGCAGTATTTT. This gives the protein CASSLSSGTHSDTQYF.